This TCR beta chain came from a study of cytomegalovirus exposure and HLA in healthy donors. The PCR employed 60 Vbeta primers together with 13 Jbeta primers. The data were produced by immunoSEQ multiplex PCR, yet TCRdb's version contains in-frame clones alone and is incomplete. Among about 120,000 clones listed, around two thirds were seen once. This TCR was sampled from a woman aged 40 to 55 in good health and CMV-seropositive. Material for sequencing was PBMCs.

CDR3 in amino acids: CASSSDSQPLGYGYTF. The CDR3 bases are TGTGCCAGCAGCTCAGATTCACAGCCGCTCGGCTATGGCTACACCTTC. The chain joins TRBV6-6 to TRBJ1-2; D gene uncertain. V lost 6 bases, J lost 4 bases, and 21 bases lay in between. Per germline, CDR1 MNHNY and CDR2 SVGAGI (reference sequence). The CDR3 loop spans 16 amino acids.